The next 19 T cell receptor beta chains were all read from a single sample in a study of Tregs in tolerant kidney transplant recipients. The method was immunoSEQ multiplex PCR; TCRdb's version includes in-frame clones alone and lacks a portion of them. The sample shows roughly 80,000 clones, 90% to 95% of them seen only once. Mixed chimerism was transient after nonmyeloablative marrow transplants from related graft donors. The sequences come from CD4+ T cells from blood (PBMCs), collected 24 months after the transplant. These receptors all come from a human patient who received a combined kidney and bone marrow transplant. Some T cells may be graft donor cells.

This clone was counted once. The chain couples TRBV30 to TRBJ2-1, with 7 bases that match TRBD1. The CDR3 has 15 residues. Germline V gene lookup returns CDR1 GTSNPN and CDR2 SVGIG (reference sequence). Trimming cost V 4 bases and J 7 bases; bases outside gene matches: 13. The CDR3 DNA follows: TGTGCCTGGAAGGGGGCGCTCAACCCCCGGAATGAGCAGTTCTTC. This codes for CAWKGALNPRNEQFF.

The V call is TRBV4-2, the J call TRBJ2-2; a possible D gene is TRBD2 (6 bases). Germline V gene sequence: CDR1 LGHNA, CDR2 YNFKEQ. CDR3 length: 17 residues. The V and J ends lost 2 bases and 4 bases respectively, with 17 bases between them. The CDR3 spells CASSQLFGGEGTGELFF. The CDR3 DNA is TGTGCCAGCAGCCAACTCTTCGGAGGGGAAGGCACCGGGGAGCTGTTTTTT.

This chain joins TRBV7-6 and TRBJ1-4; 7 nucleotides agree with TRBD1. In germline, CDR1 is SGHVS, CDR2 FNYEAQ. This CDR3 comprises 13 residues. The junction had 4 bases not matched to a gene; V was cut back by 5 bases and J by 7 bases. The CDR3 is CASSPGTAEKLFF. CDR3 bases: TGTGCCAGCAGCCCGGGGACAGCTGAAAAACTGTTTTTT.

This chain links TRBV5-4 with TRBJ2-5; 8 bases map to TRBD2. This CDR3 is built from 16 residues. CDR1 and CDR2 from the germline V gene are SGHNT and YYREEE (reference sequence). V gave up 0 bases and J gave up 1 base; unmatched junction bases: 5. DNA for the CDR3: TGTGCCAGCAGCTTGGTTACGGGGGGGCTCCAAGAGACCCAGTACTTC. It yields the protein CASSLVTGGLQETQYF.

This chain joins TRBV11-2 and TRBJ2-7, with TRBD1 matching 7 bases. CDR3 length: 14 amino acids. Germline assignment: CDR1 SGHAT and CDR2 FQNNGV. After removal of 5 bases from V and 2 bases from J, the junction contained 6 bases not matched to a gene. This CDR3 is CASSPTGYTYEQYF. The CDR3, as DNA: TGTGCCAGCAGCCCGACAGGGTATACCTACGAGCAGTACTTC.

A single count supports this clone. DNA for the CDR3: TGTGCCAGCACCCTTCGCGGTGGGTTTGGAAATACGCAGTATTTT. Translating gives CASTLRGGFGNTQYF. The rearrangement joins TRBV6-5 to TRBJ2-3; D is unresolved. V was trimmed by 7 bases and J by 7 bases, leaving 21 bases between them. Germline CDR1 MNHEY, CDR2 SVGAGI. The CDR3 is 15 amino acids.

This clone occurred a few times. The chain joins TRBV18 to TRBJ1-3; D call uncertain. The V gene lost 2 bases and the J gene lost 0 bases, with 11 bases spanning the gap. CDR1 and CDR2 from the germline V gene are KGHSH and LQKENI. The CDR3 is 16 residues long. The CDR3 reads CASSPRQDSSGNTIYF. The CDR3 DNA reads TGTGCCAGCTCACCAAGGCAGGACTCCTCTGGAAACACCATATATTTT.

The chain is built from TRBV6-1 and TRBJ2-7; D is unresolved. The germline CDR1 and CDR2 sequences are MNHNS and SASEGT. Trimming removed 3 bases from V and 3 bases from J, with 15 bases in between. The CDR3 extends over 15 amino acids. The CDR3 region has the DNA TGTGCCAGCAGTGACCCCCCCGGGTCGCGCTACGAGCAGTACTTC. Its protein is CASSDPPGSRYEQYF.

A word on this clone: Other DNA sequences in the sample encode the same CDR3. The CDR3 loop reads CASSPGPGTGVSPLHF. The CDR3 nucleotides are TGTGCCAGCAGCCCGGGGCCCGGGACAGGGGTTTCCCCCCTCCACTTT. The rearrangement joins TRBV7-8 to TRBJ1-6, with TRBD1 matching 10 bases. Trimming cost V 5 bases and J 13 bases; bases outside gene matches: 14. The CDR3 is 16 residues long. CDR1 is SGHVS and CDR2 is FQNEAQ in the germline V gene.

V usage is TRBV7-2 and J usage is TRBJ1-1; the D gene is possibly TRBD1 (5 bases). Germline V gene data show CDR1 as SGHTA and CDR2 as FQGNSA. Trimming left V 8 bases short and J 0 bases short, with 10 bases between. The CDR3 is made up of 13 amino acids. The CDR3 spells CASRRQLNTEAFF. The CDR3 DNA is TGTGCCAGCCGAAGACAGCTGAACACTGAAGCTTTCTTT.

The genes are TRBV7-2 and TRBJ1-3, with 10 bases that match TRBD1. The ends lost 0 bases at V and 2 bases at J; junction bases unmatched: 4. The germline gives CDR1 SGHTA, CDR2 FQGNSA. CDR3 size: 17 residues. In nucleotides, the CDR3 is TGTGCCAGCAGCTTAGCCCGTGGGACAGGGGCTGGAAACACCATATATTTT. Its protein product is CASSLARGTGAGNTIYF.

The V gene is TRBV19, the J gene TRBJ2-1; D is perhaps TRBD1 (7 bases). The CDR3 sequence is 14 residues long. Germline V gene sequence: CDR1 LNHDA, CDR2 SQIVND (reference sequence). Trimming took off 5 bases at V and 2 bases at J, with 10 bases between the two ends. The CDR3 sequence: CASSGGTAYNEQFF. Here the CDR3 DNA reads TGTGCCAGTAGTGGGGGGACAGCCTACAATGAGCAGTTCTTC. Variable domain in full (rest from reference TRBV19 and TRBJ2-1): DGGITQSPKYLFRKEGQNVTLSCEQNLNHDAMYWYRQDPGQGLRLIYYSQIVNDFQKGDIAEGYSVSREKKESFPLTVTSAQKNPTAFYLCASSGGTAYNEQFFGPGTRLTVL.

The rearrangement joins TRBV6-5 to TRBJ1-4; D gene ambiguous. CDR3 length: 15 residues. V was trimmed by 0 bases and J by 8 bases, leaving 13 bases between them. Germline V gene sequence: CDR1 MNHEY, CDR2 SVGAGI. CDR3 sequence: CASSYSAGFGEKLFF. CDR3 coding DNA: TGTGCCAGCAGTTACTCGGCGGGTTTTGGAGAAAAACTGTTTTTT.

The rearrangement links TRBV15 to TRBJ2-5; 8 positions match TRBD1. Germline V CDR1 and CDR2: LNHNV, YYDKDF (reference sequence). The CDR3 totals 15 residues. Trimming cost V 5 bases and J 1 base; bases outside gene matches: 6. The chain's CDR3 is CATSGRTGGQETQYF. In DNA, the CDR3 is TGTGCCACCAGCGGAAGAACAGGGGGCCAAGAGACCCAGTACTTC. Full variable domain (rest looked up from reference TRBV15 and TRBJ2-5): DAMVIQNPRYQVTQFGKPVTLSCSQTLNHNVMYWYQQKSSQAPKLLFHYYDKDFNNEADTPDNFQSRRPNTSFCFLDIRSPGLGDTAMYLCATSGRTGGQETQYFGPGTRLLVL.

This clone was observed once. Other nucleotide sequences in the sample specify the same CDR3. V usage is TRBV7-2 and J usage is TRBJ1-6, with D possibly matching TRBD1 (5 bases). CDR1 and CDR2 from the germline V gene are SGHTA and FQGNSA. Trimming left V 1 base short and J 5 bases short, with 9 bases between. CDR3 length: 15 amino acids. This chain's CDR3 is CASSLGAGNNSPLHF. The CDR3 bases are TGTGCCAGCAGCTTAGGGGCAGGGAATAATTCACCCCTCCACTTT.

This chain uses TRBV5-1 with TRBJ2-1; 8 bases are a match to TRBD1. CDR3 length: 15 amino acids. J was trimmed by 4 bases and V by 4 bases; bases with no gene match: 7. Germline V gene lookup returns CDR1 SGHRS and CDR2 YFSETQ. The CDR3 DNA is TGCGCCAGCAGCATGGACAGGGCTCCTTACAATGAGCAGTTCTTC. Protein product: CASSMDRAPYNEQFF.

V and J are TRBV7-2 and TRBJ2-7; 9 bases are shared with TRBD1. Trimming removed 5 bases from V and 5 bases from J; junction bases left unmatched: 10. This CDR3 comprises 15 residues. Germline loops: CDR1 SGHTA, CDR2 FQGNSA. The CDR3 is CASSTNRGRSNEQYF. The CDR3 nucleotides read TGTGCCAGCAGCACGAACAGGGGGCGCAGTAACGAGCAGTACTTC.

This chain links TRBV19 with TRBJ2-5; possible D gene TRBD2, 6 bases. CDR1 and CDR2 (germline): LNHDA, SQIVND (reference sequence). This CDR3 is 13 amino acids long. V was cut by 7 bases and J by 5 bases, with 14 bases left in between. The CDR3 DNA reads as TGTGCCAGTAAAAAGACTAGTGCTGAGACCCAGTACTTC. Residues: CASKKTSAETQYF.

Only a few counts were recorded for this clone. Written as DNA, the CDR3 is TGTGCCACTAATCCTCTGTGGTCCTCTGGGGCCAACGTCCTGACTTTC. This translates into CATNPLWSSGANVLTF. V gene TRBV19 combines with J gene TRBJ2-6; D remains ambiguous. V lost 10 bases and J 0 bases, leaving 16 bases between the germline ends. CDR1 is LNHDA, CDR2 SQIVND, per germline (reference sequence). This CDR3 region has 16 residues.